This T cell receptor beta chain was observed in a study of blood T cell repertoires in COVID-19. This clone was counted a single time. Profiled with immunoSEQ multiplex PCR; TCRdb holds only in-frame clones, not every one. The data show a few hundred thousand clones, about 91% seen once. The CDR3 is 15 amino acids. Germline V gene sequence: CDR1 ENHRY, CDR2 SYGVKD. V gave up 3 bases and J gave up 4 bases; unmatched junction bases: 7. The sequenced material came from peripheral blood. This sequence originates from a woman in her 30s with COVID-19, enrolled during active disease. The chain has TRBV10-3 and TRBJ1-2, with 8 bases lining up with TRBD1. The CDR3 loop is CAISDTTGVSYGYTF. CDR3 DNA sequence: TGTGCCATCAGTGACACGACAGGGGTTAGCTATGGCTACACCTTC.